Reported below is one TCR beta chain. Its antigen is unidentified. Unique molecular identifier tags were affixed to discrete cDNA molecules. TCRdb reprocessed the 5' RACE reads via MiXCR and lists one record per CDR3 protein. This table holds tens of thousands of distinct CDR3 sequences, about a sixth found once. This sample stems from a study of early T cells in non-severe SARS-CoV-2 infection. On the study more broadly: Investigators sequenced bulk RNA drawn from unsorted whole blood, and chains remained unpaired. General study findings and limits: Lookups in VDJdb leaned toward anti-spike CD8 responses and missed private and CD4 specificities.

The receptor was derived from an adult who was a healthcare worker with PCR-confirmed SARS-CoV-2 infection or an uninfected control (not recorded which). Input material: whole blood.

CDR3 sequence (DNA): TGTGCCAGCAGCTTGCGTCAGGGTAGTAGCACAGATACGCAGTATTTT. Translation gives CASSLRQGSSTDTQYF. The rearrangement uses TRBV11-1 and TRBJ2-3; weak D call: TRBD1 (5 bases). Germline CDR1 and CDR2: SGHAT and FQDESV (reference sequence). This CDR3 is built from 16 residues. The V end was cut by 3 bases, the J end by 0 bases, with 13 bases between. Full variable domain (missing parts from reference TRBV11-1 and TRBJ2-3): EAEVAQSPRYKITEKSQAVAFWCDPISGHATLYWYRQILGQGPELLVQFQDESVVDDSQLPKDRFSAERLKGVDSTLKIQPAELGDSAMYLCASSLRQGSSTDTQYFGPGTRLTVL.